Below are 30 T cell receptor beta chains sequenced from a single sample in a study of early T cells in non-severe SARS-CoV-2 infection. TCRdb analysed the 5' RACE reads with MiXCR anew, one entry per CDR3 protein. The profile shows about 64,000 distinct CDR3 sequences, 4.9% of them singletons. Sequencing used whole blood. The receptors come from an adult who was a healthcare worker with PCR-confirmed SARS-CoV-2 infection or an uninfected control (not recorded which).

On this clonotype: Germline is not matched at one junction end, which may reflect a read error. The chain couples TRBV6-5 to TRBJ2-7; the match to TRBD1 covers 9 bases. Germline V gene data show CDR1 as MNHEY and CDR2 as SVGAGI. The CDR3 covers 16 residues. The CDR3 here is CVSSREPGTGTYEQYF. The CDR3 coding sequence is TGTGTCAGCAGTCGCGAGCCCGGGACAGGGACCTACGAGCAGTACTTC.

The CDR3 nucleotides read TGCGCCAGCAGCTCCCCGGAACAGGGCTACAATGAGCAGTTCTTC. Translating gives CASSSPEQGYNEQFF. This chain links TRBV5-1 with TRBJ2-1; D is possibly TRBD1 (6 bases). The CDR3 is 15 residues long. Looked up from germline, CDR1 is SGHRS and CDR2 is YFSETQ. V dropped 3 bases and J dropped 3 bases, with 13 bases sitting between them.

This clonotype has at least ten counts. The genes are TRBV20-1 and TRBJ1-1; D perhaps matches TRBD1 (6 bases). The germline V and J ends were trimmed by 6 bases and 0 bases, with 14 bases remaining between them. Germline-derived CDR1 and CDR2 are DFQATT and SNEGSKA (reference sequence). The CDR3 has 14 residues. CDR3 DNA: TGCAGTGCCCTCCGAGGGGGGATGAACACTGAAGCTTTCTTT. Amino acids: CSALRGGMNTEAFF.

This clonotype was found many times. This chain uses TRBV9 with TRBJ1-1; D is unclear. V lost 2 bases to trimming and J lost 5 bases, with 10 bases between them. The germline V gene encodes CDR1 SGDLS and CDR2 YYNGEE. This CDR3 spans 13 amino acids. The CDR3 DNA follows: TGTGCCAGCAGCGTCGGTTTAAGGACTGAAGCTTTCTTT. Its protein product is CASSVGLRTEAFF.

In its sample, this clonotype was seen a few times. The DNA for the CDR3 is TGCAGTGCTAGTATTCAGGGGGCAGTCGGAGATACGCAGTATTTT. Its translation is CSASIQGAVGDTQYF. The rearrangement links TRBV20-1 to TRBJ2-3; TRBD1 aligns across 8 bases. CDR3 size: 15 residues. V lost 3 bases to trimming and J lost 5 bases; unmatched junction nucleotides: 10. The germline gives CDR1 DFQATT, CDR2 SNEGSKA (reference sequence).

This clonotype came up many times. The V gene is TRBV4-2, the J gene TRBJ1-1, with D maybe TRBD1 (5 bases). V shed 4 bases and J shed 2 bases, with 20 bases lying between them. The germline CDR1 and CDR2 sequences are LGHNA and YNFKEQ. This CDR3 is 17 amino acids long. The CDR3 is CASSRTEIKDKNTEAFF. The CDR3 bases are TGTGCCAGCAGCCGAACCGAGATCAAGGACAAAAACACTGAAGCTTTCTTT.

This clonotype has at least ten counts. The gene calls are TRBV11-3 and TRBJ2-1; 9 bases line up with TRBD2. Per the germline V gene, CDR1 is SGHNT and CDR2 is YENEEA. Unmatched junction bases numbered 9, after V lost 5 bases and J lost 7 bases. This CDR3 comprises 15 residues. The DNA of the CDR3 is TGTGCCAGCAGCGGGCGTGCGGGGGGGCTTAATGAGCAGTTCTTC. Encoded protein: CASSGRAGGLNEQFF.

This clonotype was picked up many times. V is TRBV5-5 and J is TRBJ2-2; either TRBD1 or TRBD2 may supply D (6 bases each). The CDR3 runs to 20 residues. V gave up 3 bases and J gave up 9 bases, with 33 bases separating them. Germline V CDR1 and CDR2: SGHKS, YYEKEE (reference sequence). The CDR3 protein is CASSWPTGGFSTSPTRELFF. The CDR3 DNA sequence: TGTGCCAGCAGCTGGCCGACAGGAGGATTCTCTACTAGCCCCACGAGGGAGCTGTTTTTT.

The V gene is TRBV10-3, the J gene TRBJ2-3, with 10 bases matching TRBD1. Unmatched junction bases numbered 3, after V lost 10 bases and J lost 5 bases. The CDR3 is 12 residues long. In germline, CDR1 is ENHRY, CDR2 SYGVKD. CDR3 sequence: CATRTGGDTQYF. DNA of the CDR3: TGTGCCACCCGGACAGGGGGAGATACGCAGTATTTT.

This clonotype occurred a few times. The rearrangement joins TRBV29-1 to TRBJ2-1, with 7 bases aligning to TRBD1. CDR3 size: 13 residues. Germline values: CDR1 SQVTM, CDR2 ANQGSEA. With 7 bases clipped from V and 3 bases from J, the junction kept 6 bases outside the gene matches. As DNA, the CDR3 is TGCAGCGCGATGGGACAGCTCTACAATGAGCAGTTCTTC. It encodes CSAMGQLYNEQFF.

This sequence joins TRBV11-3 and TRBJ2-1; either TRBD1 or TRBD2 may supply D (5 bases each). V lost 5 bases to trimming and J lost 3 bases, with 11 bases between them. The length of the CDR3 is 14 residues. The germline V gene encodes CDR1 SGHNT and CDR2 YENEEA. The CDR3 DNA reads as TGTGCCAGCAGCAAGGGACCACTCTACAATGAGCAGTTCTTC. It encodes CASSKGPLYNEQFF.

This clonotype came up many times. The V gene is TRBV7-8, the J gene TRBJ1-5; 8 bases match TRBD1. The J segment lost 3 bases and the V segment lost 6 bases, leaving 7 bases of the junction unmatched. This CDR3 has 15 amino acids. Germline values: CDR1 SGHVS, CDR2 FQNEAQ. The CDR3 protein is CASRPDRAPNQPQHF. DNA for the CDR3: TGTGCCAGCAGGCCGGACAGGGCTCCCAATCAGCCCCAGCATTTT.

This clonotype showed up many times. V is TRBV29-1 and J is TRBJ2-7; D not certain. V was cut by 3 bases and J by 3 bases, with 9 bases left in between. Looked up from germline, CDR1 is SQVTM and CDR2 is ANQGSEA. This CDR3 is 12 amino acids long. CDR3 region: CSVELVDYEQYF. The CDR3 bases are TGCAGCGTTGAGTTAGTAGACTACGAGCAGTACTTC.

The V and J genes are TRBV5-1 and TRBJ1-1; 7 nucleotides agree with TRBD1. Germline lookup yields CDR1 SGHRS and CDR2 YFSETQ. The CDR3 has 14 amino acids. The V and J ends lost 0 bases and 5 bases, in that order; junction bases with no gene match: 4. The CDR3 sequence: CASSLDGRGTEAFF. The CDR3 DNA reads as TGCGCCAGCAGCTTGGATGGCAGGGGGACTGAAGCTTTCTTT.

This clonotype was seen a handful of times. J is TRBJ2-7 and V is TRBV11-2; a weak D match, TRBD1 (7 bases). Trimming left V 0 bases short and J 4 bases short, with 13 bases between. CDR1 and CDR2 (germline): SGHAT, FQNNGV. The CDR3 loop spans 15 amino acids. The CDR3 loop is CASSLERDSVYEQYF. The CDR3 DNA reads as TGTGCCAGCAGCTTAGAGCGGGACAGTGTTTACGAGCAGTACTTC.

This clonotype was counted between two and nine times. The chain recombines TRBV4-2 with TRBJ2-3, with D uncertain. V lost 0 bases, J lost 0 bases, and 4 bases lay in between. CDR3 length equals 14 residues. Looked up from germline, CDR1 is LGHNA and CDR2 is YNFKEQ. This CDR3 is CASSQDLSTDTQYF. CDR3 bases: TGTGCCAGCAGCCAAGACCTCAGCACAGATACGCAGTATTTT.

The sample holds many counts of this clonotype. This sequence joins TRBV5-1 and TRBJ2-5; D gene uncertain. Germline values: CDR1 SGHRS, CDR2 YFSETQ. Trimming pared 2 bases from V and 5 bases from J, leaving 16 bases between. This CDR3 is built from 15 residues. Here the CDR3 reads CASSFSGPPDETQYF. In DNA, the CDR3 is TGCGCCAGCAGCTTTAGTGGACCCCCAGATGAGACCCAGTACTTC.

V usage is TRBV12-5 and J usage is TRBJ1-1; the match to TRBD1 covers 7 bases. The germline gives CDR1 LGHNT, CDR2 FRNRAP. J was trimmed by 7 bases and V by 5 bases; bases with no gene match: 10. This CDR3 has 14 amino acids. The CDR3 reads CASGTGVYRDEAFF. In DNA, the CDR3 is TGTGCTAGTGGTACAGGGGTCTATCGGGATGAAGCTTTCTTT. Drawing the rest from reference TRBV12-5 and TRBJ1-1, the complete variable domain is DARVTQTPRHKVTEMGQEVTMRCQPILGHNTVFWYRQTMMQGLELLAYFRNRAPLDDSGMPKDRFSAEMPDATLATLKIQPSEPRDSAVYFCASGTGVYRDEAFFGQGTRLTVV.

This clonotype was found a few times. This rearrangement joins TRBV11-3 to TRBJ2-1; the D is unclear. This CDR3 is built from 16 residues. The V gene lost 1 base and the J gene lost 0 bases, with 10 bases spanning the gap. Germline values: CDR1 SGHNT, CDR2 YENEEA. The CDR3 bases are TGTGCCAGCAGCTTAGGGCTAGTTGGCTCCTACAATGAGCAGTTCTTC. It codes for CASSLGLVGSYNEQFF.

At least ten counts were recorded for this clonotype. This chain joins TRBV19 and TRBJ1-1, with D hard to call. Trimming took 6 bases from V and 4 from J, leaving 15 bases between them. CDR1 and CDR2 from the germline V gene are LNHDA and SQIVND (reference sequence). This CDR3 contains 14 residues. In DNA form, the CDR3 reads TGTGCCAGTAGGACTGGGGTCGCGGGCACTGAAGCTTTCTTT. Translation: CASRTGVAGTEAFF.

This clonotype was observed at least ten times. The gene calls are TRBV5-1 and TRBJ2-2; weak D call: TRBD1 (5 bases). Germline CDR1 and CDR2: SGHRS and YFSETQ. The ends were cut back, 4 bases at V and 3 bases at J, with 22 bases in the middle. This CDR3 spans 18 amino acids. CDR3 sequence (DNA): TGCGCCAGCAGCCGGCTTAAAACCGACAGACTTTACACCGGGGAGCTGTTTTTT. Translating it yields CASSRLKTDRLYTGELFF.

The chain uses TRBV3-1 and TRBJ2-5, with TRBD2 as a possible D gene (6 bases). The CDR3 consists of 17 residues. CDR1 is LGHDT, CDR2 YNNKEL, per germline (reference sequence). V lost 3 bases and J lost 0, with 17 bases in between. The CDR3 loop is CASSHNVGRGDQETQYF. CDR3 nucleotide sequence: TGTGCCAGCAGCCATAATGTGGGGCGGGGCGACCAAGAGACCCAGTACTTC.

This clonotype showed up many times. This chain uses TRBV7-3 with TRBJ2-1; D is unclear. CDR1 and CDR2 (germline): SGHTA, FQGTGA. The CDR3 is made up of 13 amino acids. V dropped 2 bases and J dropped 6 bases, with 8 bases sitting between them. DNA for the CDR3: TGTGCCAGCAGCTTAGGCGGAGCCAATGAGCAGTTCTTC. Translated, it gives CASSLGGANEQFF.

In this sample, this clonotype turned up a few times. V usage is TRBV15 and J usage is TRBJ1-2; 10 positions match TRBD1. V lost 5 bases, J lost 4 bases, and 4 bases stayed unmatched. Germline CDR1 LNHNV, CDR2 YYDKDF (reference sequence). There are 14 residues in the CDR3. CDR3 coding DNA: TGTGCCACCAGCTTCGACAGGGGGCTCTATGGCTACACCTTC. It codes for CATSFDRGLYGYTF.

This clonotype was counted between two and nine times. This rearrangement joins TRBV20-1 to TRBJ1-2; TRBD1 agrees at 9 bases. Germline CDR1 is DFQATT and CDR2 is SNEGSKA (reference sequence). Trimming cost V 4 bases and J 8 bases; bases outside gene matches: 8. The CDR3 consists of 13 residues. As DNA, the CDR3 is TGCAGTGCTACGGGGGACAGGGCCGACGGCTACACCTTC. Amino acids: CSATGDRADGYTF.

This clonotype has ten or more counts. This sequence joins TRBV7-9 and TRBJ2-7; D call uncertain. CDR1 and CDR2 from the germline V gene are SEHNR and FQNEAQ (reference sequence). This CDR3 is built from 13 residues. V dropped 5 bases and J dropped 0 bases, with 8 bases sitting between them. The CDR3 protein is CASSNDISYEQYF. DNA of the CDR3: TGTGCCAGCAGCAATGACATCTCCTACGAGCAGTACTTC.

This clonotype has at least ten counts. The chain is built from TRBV9 and TRBJ1-1; no clear D gene. V was shortened by 0 bases and J by 1 base, with 4 bases between the two germline ends. Germline V lookup: CDR1 SGDLS, CDR2 YYNGEE. The CDR3 runs to 13 residues. The CDR3 DNA follows: TGTGCCAGCAGCGTAGACGGGAACACTGAAGCTTTCTTT. This gives the protein CASSVDGNTEAFF.

This clonotype was counted many times. The chain carries TRBV7-9 and TRBJ2-7; 10 nucleotides agree with TRBD2. This CDR3 region has 15 residues. CDR1 SEHNR and CDR2 FQNEAQ come from the germline V gene (reference sequence). Trimming cost V 4 bases and J 2 bases; bases outside gene matches: 5. The CDR3 here is CASSSRTSGPYEQYF. In DNA form, the CDR3 reads TGTGCCAGCAGCTCCCGGACTAGCGGACCCTACGAGCAGTACTTC.

This clonotype was picked up many times. The V and J genes are TRBV20-1 and TRBJ1-2; unclear D gene. CDR1 and CDR2 (germline): DFQATT, SNEGSKA (reference sequence). V lost 5 bases and J lost 0, with 7 bases in between. This CDR3 has 12 amino acids. CDR3 bases: TGCAGTGCTCCGAACACTAACTATGGCTACACCTTC. It encodes CSAPNTNYGYTF.

A few counts support this clonotype. The rearrangement uses TRBV20-1 and TRBJ2-7, with a possible D match to TRBD2 (6 bases). V was trimmed by 6 bases and J by 5 bases, leaving 14 bases between them. This CDR3 contains 12 residues. CDR1 is DFQATT, CDR2 SNEGSKA, per germline (reference sequence). The CDR3 here is CSAIGTANEQYF. DNA of the CDR3: TGCAGTGCCATCGGGACTGCCAACGAGCAGTACTTC.